This entry lists 12 T cell receptor beta chains sequenced from one sample in a study of blood T cell repertoires in COVID-19. Profiling relied on immunoSEQ multiplex PCR, and the TCRdb table lists in-frame clones only, not all of them. Counted here are more than 300,000 clones, more than 70% occurring once; the ten biggest clones make up under 2%. Sequences were obtained from peripheral blood. Source of these receptors: a woman aged 25 to 45 with COVID-19, enrolled during active disease.

The chain combines TRBV7-7 with TRBJ2-5; weak D call: TRBD2 (6 bases). Between the trimmed V and J ends, which lost 1 base and 5 bases, there was a span of 14 bases. The germline V gene has CDR1 SSHAT and CDR2 FNYEAQ (reference sequence). CDR3 length: 15 residues. The CDR3 sequence: CASSLGRGGRETQYF. The CDR3 bases are TGTGCCAGCAGCTTAGGAAGGGGAGGCCGGGAGACCCAGTACTTC.

The chain links TRBV2 to TRBJ2-7, with 7 nucleotides matching TRBD1. The V segment lost 6 bases and the J segment 3 bases; nucleotides outside the gene matches: 8. Looked up from germline, CDR1 is SNHLY and CDR2 is FYNNEI. There are 14 residues in the CDR3. The CDR3 sequence: CASRRRQGDYEQYF. Written as DNA, the CDR3 is TGTGCCAGCAGACGAAGACAGGGAGACTACGAGCAGTACTTC.

The chain carries TRBV10-3 and TRBJ1-1, with a possible D match to TRBD1 (5 bases). Per the germline V gene, CDR1 is ENHRY and CDR2 is SYGVKD. V shed 2 bases and J shed 5 bases, with 15 bases lying between them. The CDR3 sequence is 15 residues long. This chain's CDR3 is CAISEMLGARTEAFF. CDR3 DNA: TGTGCCATCAGTGAGATGTTAGGGGCTAGGACTGAAGCTTTCTTT.

The CDR3 region has the DNA TGTGCCAGCGGGACAGGGTGGGGTCAGCCCCAGCATTTT. Its protein product is CASGTGWGQPQHF. The chain has TRBV12-3 or TRBV12-4 and TRBJ1-5; 9 nucleotides match TRBD1. This CDR3 has 13 residues. With 8 bases clipped from V and 6 bases from J, the junction kept 5 bases outside the gene matches.

This clone was observed once. The chain recombines TRBV19 with TRBJ1-1; no clear D. Trimming cost V 4 bases and J 3 bases, with 9 bases left between them. The germline gives CDR1 LNHDA, CDR2 SQIVND (reference sequence). CDR3 length: 13 amino acids. The CDR3 region is CASSTGVHTEAFF. In nucleotides, the CDR3 is TGTGCCAGTAGTACGGGTGTCCACACTGAAGCTTTCTTT.

The chain uses TRBV6-2 or TRBV6-3 and TRBJ1-1; D gene unclear. The CDR3 has 13 residues. Trimming removed 4 bases from V and 6 bases from J, with 12 bases in between. Germline values: CDR1 MNHEY, CDR2 SVGEGT. CDR3 residues: CASSSVPPPEAFF. CDR3 coding DNA: TGTGCCAGCAGTTCCGTTCCTCCCCCTGAAGCTTTCTTT.

The chain has TRBV5-1 and TRBJ1-1, with D possibly matching TRBD1 (6 bases). CDR1 is SGHRS and CDR2 is YFSETQ in the germline V gene. The CDR3 covers 14 residues. The V end was cut by 7 bases, the J end by 3 bases, with 16 bases between. CDR3 bases: TGCGCCAGCTCCCCCGGGGGGCTGGACACTGAAGCTTTCTTT. Translation: CASSPGGLDTEAFF.

This chain joins TRBV7-2 and TRBJ1-2; D unclear. From germline, CDR1 is SGHTA and CDR2 FQGNSA. V dropped 5 bases and J dropped 2 bases, with 9 bases sitting between them. CDR3 length: 13 residues. CDR3 protein: CASSQDRNYGYTF. CDR3 nucleotides: TGTGCCAGCAGCCAAGATCGGAACTATGGCTACACCTTC.

CDR3 region: CASSGQGGGYTF. The CDR3 nucleotides read TGTGCCAGCTCCGGACAGGGAGGTGGCTACACCTTC. The chain carries TRBV30 and TRBJ1-2, with 8 nucleotides matching TRBD1. Germline assignment: CDR1 GTSNPN and CDR2 SVGIG (reference sequence). This CDR3 region has 12 residues. V was clipped by 8 bases and J by 7 bases; unmatched bases: 9.

The V call is TRBV12-5, the J call TRBJ2-1; tentatively, D is TRBD1 (5 bases). Germline CDR1 LGHNT, CDR2 FRNRAP. V lost 4 bases and J 6 bases, leaving 13 bases between the germline ends. The CDR3 covers 14 residues. The CDR3 nucleotides read TGTGCTAGTGGTTGGGGCCTGGTGGGCAATGAGCAGTTCTTC. Encoded protein: CASGWGLVGNEQFF.

The chain uses TRBV15 and TRBJ2-1, with TRBD1 matching over 7 bases. Germline V gives CDR1 LNHNV, CDR2 YYDKDF (reference sequence). There are 18 residues in the CDR3. V gave up 0 bases and J gave up 8 bases; unmatched junction bases: 16. The CDR3 region has the DNA TGTGCCACCAGCAGAGATAGAAGTTTGACAGGGAAGTGGGATGAGCAGTTCTTC. This gives the protein CATSRDRSLTGKWDEQFF.

This clone was counted a single time. The CDR3 here is CASSYRQGRDEAFF. In DNA form, the CDR3 reads TGTGCCAGCAGTTACCGACAGGGAAGGGATGAAGCTTTCTTT. The chain couples TRBV6-6 to TRBJ1-1; TRBD1 matches at 7 bases. The germline gives CDR1 MNHNY, CDR2 SVGAGI (reference sequence). CDR3 length equals 14 residues. The junction had 7 bases not matched to a gene; V was cut back by 2 bases and J by 7 bases.